This T cell receptor (beta chain) is from a study of monozygotic twins with inflammatory bowel disease (dated by TCRdb to 2018 to 2020). Turning to the overall study: The complete study included around 30 monozygotic twin pairs: 19 IBD-discordant Danish pairs and nine German pairs, of which four were IBD-concordant and five were IBD-discordant. The search for disease-associated traits relied mainly on comparing IBD patients with their genetically identical healthy co-twins within discordant pairs. Each individual had, on average, about 151 000 unique TCRalpha sequences and 181 000 unique TCRbeta sequences available for analysis.

From each donor, a roughly 2.4 ml peripheral blood sample was collected into PAXgene tubes and kept at -80 degrees C. Without T cell sorting, total RNA was isolated from whole blood using the PAXgene blood miRNA kit on an automated QIAcube. Peripheral blood from monozygotic twin pairs who were concordant or discordant for inflammatory bowel disease underwent deep TCRalpha and TCRbeta repertoire profiling using unique molecular barcoding. Smoking habits were recorded for all twin pairs, and individuals were classified as current, former or never smokers. The research as a whole found: No single strong signal or clonotype linked to IBD turned up in the results, so the idea that one exists was not supported. Repertoire similarity did not differ between concordant and discordant twins, possibly due to limited statistical power. Compared with healthy twins, IBD patients shared fewer clonotypes with other individuals, and the difference was most pronounced in patients with signs of disease activity. TCRbeta repertoire diversity, by inverse Simpson index, was decreased in IBD patients compared with their healthy co-twins. The analysis was unable to tell apart different T cell subtypes. Differing immunosuppressive treatments among patients may have added background noise and inter-individual variability to the repertoires.

For this clonotype: Its antigen is still unknown.

Receptor amplification or capture employed 5' RACE. Preparation of each TCR library used approximately 3,200 ng of total RNA. cDNA was synthesized with SMARTScribe reverse transcriptase in eight separate reactions per sample. During cDNA synthesis, template switching introduced unique molecular identifiers that contained a 6-nucleotide sample barcode. TCRalpha and TCRbeta cDNA was amplified in two nested PCRs of about 17 and 10 cycles, and bead purification was carried out after each PCR. Before amplification, the cDNA was both treated with uracil DNA-glycosylase and purified with the QIAquick PCR purification kit. The second PCR added Illumina TruSeq-compatible adapters along with sample-specific barcodes. Library quality and concentration were checked on TapeStation and Qubit, and libraries were pooled at approximately 4.7 ng each. Sequencing of pooled libraries was carried out on an Illumina HiSeq2500 single-index Rapid Run using 2 x 100 bp reads and custom sequencing primers. Processing in the source paper ran as follows. UMI-based consensus assembly with MiGEC version 1.2.6 was used to correct PCR and sequencing errors. MiXCR version 2.1.1 was used for V(D)J alignment, clonotype assembly and CDR3 extraction. Gene usage, clonotype sharing and MAIT/NKT TCR abundance were normalised by analysing the top 1000, 10 000 and 20 000 clonotypes per sample. After downsampling to 27 000 UMIs, diversity was calculated as the inverse Simpson index using the vegan R package. Statistical testing used paired Mann-Whitney U tests on the discordant twin pairs and applied Benjamini-Hochberg correction for multiple testing. The reads underwent TCRdb reprocessing, giving one record for each CDR3 protein sequence and no DNA. TCRdb's processing, not the authors', yielded these V and J calls. The sample table records about 210,000 distinct CDR3 sequences. Of the sample, 7.7% is held by the ten largest clones.

Material for sequencing was blood. The source is a human donor with ulcerative colitis or Crohn's disease, or a healthy co-twin of an affected twin (not recorded which).

The CDR3 region: CASKHRQGANTGELFF. The receptor chain draws on TRBV6-4 and TRBJ2-2; TCRdb lists TRBD1, though no DNA is available to test this call. Inclusive of the bounding cysteine and phenylalanine, the CDR3 is 16 residues long. DNA is not on record. CDR1 and CDR2 are drawn from the germline V gene: MRHNA, SNTAGT.